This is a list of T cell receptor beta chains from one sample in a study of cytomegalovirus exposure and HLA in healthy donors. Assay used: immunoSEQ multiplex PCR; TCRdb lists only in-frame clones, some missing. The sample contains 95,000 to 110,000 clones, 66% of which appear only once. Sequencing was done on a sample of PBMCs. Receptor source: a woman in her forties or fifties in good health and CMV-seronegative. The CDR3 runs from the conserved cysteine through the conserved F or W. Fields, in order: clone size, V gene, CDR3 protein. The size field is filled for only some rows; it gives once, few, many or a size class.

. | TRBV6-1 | CASSESSGGTTDTQYF
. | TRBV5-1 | CASSLAGMVQYF
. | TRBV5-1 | CASRPPGLSGANVLTF
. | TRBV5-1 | CASRGQVSYNSPLHF
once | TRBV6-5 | CASSYSISRNEQFF
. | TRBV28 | CASNGGQGLGNTIYF
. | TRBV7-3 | CASSLGSGNSYNEQFF
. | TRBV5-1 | CASSPGTGGTGELFF
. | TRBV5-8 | CASSWGQGGTDTQYF
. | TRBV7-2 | CASSLGTAGDGYTF
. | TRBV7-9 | CASSPWGDSDSPLHF
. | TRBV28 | CASSFRPQHF
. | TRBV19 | CASSSPRLAATDTQYF
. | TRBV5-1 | CASSQEGTLGSTEAFF
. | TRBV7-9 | CASSPGLAQYTDTQYF
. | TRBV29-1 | CSVRQGGNQAGELFF
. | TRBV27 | CASSLGTNNEQFF
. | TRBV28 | CASSTRTVNGEQYF
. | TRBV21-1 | CASSKFPDRGSAPYNEQFF
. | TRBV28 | CASLQKGNTIYF
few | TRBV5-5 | CASSLATGKETQYF
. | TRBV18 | CASSDTAGMVGDTQYF
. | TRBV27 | CASSPGTGYNEQFF
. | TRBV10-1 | CASSEGTSGIQETQYF
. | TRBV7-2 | CASSAQILNTEAFF
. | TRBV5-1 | CASSLAGGGTGAEAFF
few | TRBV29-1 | CSAYLSGTTTYNEQFF
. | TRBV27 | CASSSADRPNYGYTF
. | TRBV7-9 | CASSAGQGSRGPQHF
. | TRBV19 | CASSIAQGSEAFF
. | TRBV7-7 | CASSLGTSGFRETQYF
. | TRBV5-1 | CASSPRDSRELYEQYF
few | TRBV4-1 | CASSHGQGVNEKLFF
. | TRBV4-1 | CASSQDRTGVFEQFF
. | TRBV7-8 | CASSFRGSKNEQFF
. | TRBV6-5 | CASSYVQGNTEAFF
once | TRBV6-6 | CASGQGPEEQYF
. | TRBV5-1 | CASSLAARDTGYTF
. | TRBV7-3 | CASSLYRGKYNEQFF
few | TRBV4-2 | CASSQLGHIDTQYF
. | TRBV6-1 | CASSEGAGNTIYF
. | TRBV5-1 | CASSLDRNTEAFF
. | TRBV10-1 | CASDVGTSGRCEQYF
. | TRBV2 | CASRRVMGGNTIYF
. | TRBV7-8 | CASTIKRGPNYGYTF
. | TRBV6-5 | CASRTSGTGELFF
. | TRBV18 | CASSPPGPGDPVSGELFF
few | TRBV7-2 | CASSLVVAGELYF
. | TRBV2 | CASSEASGGSDSNQPQHF
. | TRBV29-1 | CSASSGTGGTGELFF
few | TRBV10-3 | CAISRGQDPYEQYF
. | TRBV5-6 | CASSLAPGQSETQYF
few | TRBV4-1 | CASSQPGLAGGTKEGELFF
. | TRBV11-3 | CASSQTASGTTDTQYF
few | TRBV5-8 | CATPRAGRGTEAFF
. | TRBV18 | CASSNDRAQPQHF